This passage covers 31 T cell receptor beta chains from one sample sequenced in a study of control samples from healthy donors and cancer patients. Only in-frame clones appear in the TCRdb table, and some are missing; sequencing was by immunoSEQ multiplex PCR. The top ten clones hold 3.5% to 4.5% of a sample with over 100,000 clones, 90% of them seen once. What was sequenced was blood. The receptors originated from a human donor in good health. The donor label of this sample is uncertain.

The rearrangement joins TRBV18 to TRBJ2-7; the D gene could be TRBD1 or TRBD2 (5 bases each). V lost 3 bases and J 5 bases, leaving 8 bases between the germline ends. CDR3 length: 12 residues. Germline-derived CDR1 and CDR2 are KGHSH and LQKENI. DNA for the CDR3: TGTGCCAGCTCACCGGGACGGCACGAGCAGTACTTC. Translation gives CASSPGRHEQYF.

This clone appeared a single time. The chain links TRBV6-1 to TRBJ1-6; 7 nucleotides match TRBD1. V gave up 4 bases and J gave up 7 bases; unmatched junction bases: 10. The CDR3 sequence is 16 residues long. Germline V CDR1 and CDR2: MNHNS, SASEGT. In DNA, the CDR3 is TGTGCCAGCAGTGCTGATGACAGGGTAACAAATTCACCCCTCCACTTT. This translates into CASSADDRVTNSPLHF.

The V gene is TRBV28, the J gene TRBJ2-7; TRBD1 matches at 7 bases. Germline trimming cut 4 bases from V and 3 bases from J; bases unmatched to any gene: 12. Germline V CDR1 and CDR2: MDHEN, SYDVKM. The CDR3 loop spans 16 amino acids. CDR3 coding DNA: TGTGCCAGCAGTTCCCGGCGTCTGACAGGGATCTACGAGCAGTACTTC. This codes for CASSSRRLTGIYEQYF.

The chain combines TRBV29-1 with TRBJ1-1; D ambiguous. Trimming took 0 bases from V and 3 from J, leaving 8 bases between them. CDR1 is SQVTM and CDR2 is ANQGSEA in the germline V gene. The CDR3 consists of 13 residues. The CDR3 region has the DNA TGCAGCGTTGAAGATCCCATCCACACTGAAGCTTTCTTT. Translated, it gives CSVEDPIHTEAFF.

The J gene is TRBJ2-1, the V gene TRBV4-2; 7 nucleotides match TRBD1. With V trimmed by 5 bases and J by 0 bases, 4 bases remained unmatched. The CDR3 contains 15 residues. CDR1 LGHNA and CDR2 YNFKEQ come from the germline V gene. The CDR3: CASSGPGGSYNEQFF. The CDR3 DNA is TGTGCCAGCAGCGGTCCAGGGGGCTCCTACAATGAGCAGTTCTTC.

The genes are TRBV5-6 and TRBJ2-7; D gene ambiguous. The CDR3 loop spans 15 amino acids. Germline CDR1 SGHDT, CDR2 YYEEEE. Trimming took 0 bases from V and 0 from J, leaving 10 bases between them. Here the CDR3 DNA reads TGTGCCAGCAGCTTGGTCTTTCCGGCCTCCTACGAGCAGTACTTC. It encodes CASSLVFPASYEQYF. The variable domain in full, with the rest retrieved from reference TRBV5-6 and TRBJ2-7, is DAGVTQSPTHLIKTRGQQVTLRCSPKSGHDTVSWYQQALGQGPQFIFQYYEEEERQRGNFPDRFSGHQFPNYSSELNVNALLLGDSALYLCASSLVFPASYEQYFGPGTRLTVT.

This clone turned up a few times. The rearrangement joins TRBV19 to TRBJ1-5, with a tentative D call TRBD1 (6 bases). V was shortened by 4 bases and J by 1 base, with 26 bases between the two germline ends. The CDR3 is made up of 20 amino acids. Per the germline V gene, CDR1 is LNHDA and CDR2 is SQIVND (reference sequence). The CDR3 nucleotides are TGTGCCAGTAGTAGAGTATTGGGGGCAGGGGATACCTACAGCAATCAGCCCCAGCATTTT. Translation gives CASSRVLGAGDTYSNQPQHF.

The chain employs TRBV5-1 and TRBJ2-1; D is undetermined. Trimming left V 0 bases short and J 9 bases short, with 4 bases between. The CDR3 runs 11 residues. Germline CDR1 reads SGHRS; CDR2 reads YFSETQ. DNA for the CDR3: TGCGCCAGCAGCTTGGACCGTGAGCAGTTCTTC. Its protein is CASSLDREQFF.

The chain uses TRBV3-1 (or the pseudogene TRBV3-2) and TRBJ2-3, with 8 bases aligning to TRBD2. The junction had 7 bases not matched to a gene; V was cut back by 4 bases and J by 10 bases. This CDR3 has 13 amino acids. CDR1 and CDR2 from the germline V gene are LGHDT and YNNKEL (reference sequence). CDR3 sequence: CASSRGRGGPQYF. The CDR3, as DNA: TGTGCCAGCAGCCGGGGACGGGGGGGCCCGCAGTATTTT.

The V gene is TRBV29-1, the J gene TRBJ1-1, with D possibly TRBD1 on 5 matching bases. The CDR3 sequence is 14 residues long. V was trimmed by 6 bases and J by 1 base, leaving 15 bases between them. Germline values: CDR1 SQVTM, CDR2 ANQGSEA. The CDR3 spells CSVGPRGTNTEAFF. The CDR3 DNA sequence: TGCAGCGTAGGACCCCGCGGGACGAACACTGAAGCTTTCTTT.

The rearrangement joins TRBV25-1 to TRBJ1-3; D not resolved. This CDR3 contains 14 residues. Germline V gene data show CDR1 as MGHDK and CDR2 as SYGVNS. The V end lost 6 bases, the J end lost 1 base, and 10 bases lay between the germline ends. CDR3 residues: CASRDQTSGNTIYF. CDR3 in DNA: TGTGCCAGCAGGGACCAAACATCTGGAAACACCATATATTTT.

This rearrangement joins TRBV9 to TRBJ2-2; TRBD2 agrees at 7 bases. The V gene end was trimmed by 2 bases and the J gene end by 3 bases; junction bases not matched to a gene: 10. CDR1 is SGDLS and CDR2 is YYNGEE in the germline V gene. There are 17 residues in the CDR3. CDR3 in amino acids: CASSVPRSGADTGELFF. CDR3 bases: TGTGCCAGCAGCGTCCCCCGGAGCGGGGCGGACACCGGGGAGCTGTTTTTT. The variable domain in full, with the rest retrieved from reference TRBV9 and TRBJ2-2, is DSGVTQTPKHLITATGQRVTLRCSPRSGDLSVYWYQQSLDQGLQFLIQYYNGEERAKGNILERFSAQQFPDLHSELNLSSLELGDSALYFCASSVPRSGADTGELFFGEGSRLTVL.

The chain has TRBV7-9 and TRBJ2-2; D is unresolved. The length of the CDR3 is 15 residues. CDR1 SEHNR and CDR2 FQNEAQ come from the germline V gene (reference sequence). Trimming removed 2 bases from V and 1 base from J, with 8 bases in between. CDR3 sequence: CASSLSDVNTGELFF. CDR3 bases: TGTGCCAGCAGCTTATCGGATGTGAACACCGGGGAGCTGTTTTTT.

The chain joins TRBV19 to TRBJ2-1; TRBD1 might be the D (7 bases). The V and J ends lost 3 bases and 4 bases respectively, with 10 bases between them. This CDR3 is 14 amino acids long. The germline gives CDR1 LNHDA, CDR2 SQIVND (reference sequence). DNA of the CDR3: TGTGCCAGTAGTATGGAGGGGGCTTACAATGAGCAGTTCTTC. Translated, it gives CASSMEGAYNEQFF.

The chain joins TRBV6-5 to TRBJ1-5; TRBD1 matches at 7 bases. CDR1 and CDR2 (germline): MNHEY, SVGAGI. CDR3 length equals 15 residues. V gave up 10 bases and J gave up 0 bases; unmatched junction bases: 9. The CDR3 sequence: CATRWDSNSNQPQHF. DNA for the CDR3: TGTGCCACTCGGTGGGACAGCAATAGCAATCAGCCCCAGCATTTT.

The sample holds one count of this clone. This sequence joins TRBV5-1 and TRBJ1-2, with D possibly TRBD1 on 6 matching bases. The V end lost 5 bases, the J end lost 7 bases, and 15 bases lay between the germline ends. This CDR3 has 13 amino acids. Per the germline V gene, CDR1 is SGHRS and CDR2 is YFSETQ. CDR3 nucleotide sequence: TGCGCCAGCAGTGCGCTACAGGGCCCTGGCTACACCTTC. Amino acid sequence: CASSALQGPGYTF.

The V gene is TRBV27, the J gene TRBJ1-2, with unresolved D. CDR3 size: 13 residues. V shed 2 bases and J shed 8 bases, with 12 bases lying between them. Germline V gives CDR1 MNHEY, CDR2 SMNVEV (reference sequence). CDR3 sequence: CASSLHPEIGYTF. CDR3 coding DNA: TGTGCCAGCAGTTTACATCCCGAAATCGGCTACACCTTC.

This chain links TRBV3-1 (or the pseudogene TRBV3-2) with TRBJ1-6, with D hard to call. V was pared by 4 bases and J by 0 bases, with 19 bases between. The CDR3 consists of 19 residues. CDR1 LGHDT and CDR2 YNNKEL come from the germline V gene (reference sequence). The CDR3 sequence is CASSPYRAGVGSYNSPLHF. In DNA form, the CDR3 reads TGTGCCAGCAGCCCCTACCGCGCGGGAGTTGGCTCCTATAATTCACCCCTCCACTTT.

The chain joins TRBV19 to TRBJ2-1, with TRBD1 identical over 11 bases. V shed 10 bases and J 10 bases; nucleotides not matched to a gene: 9. The germline V gene encodes CDR1 LNHDA and CDR2 SQIVND (reference sequence). The CDR3 consists of 13 residues. As DNA, the CDR3 is TGTGCCACCTCGGACAGGGGGCTCGACGAGCAGTTCTTC. This translates into CATSDRGLDEQFF. The complete variable domain, with remaining parts taken from reference TRBV19 and TRBJ2-1, reads DGGITQSPKYLFRKEGQNVTLSCEQNLNHDAMYWYRQDPGQGLRLIYYSQIVNDFQKGDIAEGYSVSREKKESFPLTVTSAQKNPTAFYLCATSDRGLDEQFFGPGTRLTVL.

The chain recombines TRBV10-3 with TRBJ2-3; either TRBD1 or TRBD2 may supply D (5 bases each). CDR1 is ENHRY and CDR2 is SYGVKD in the germline V gene. V was shortened by 11 bases and J by 0 bases, with 15 bases between the two germline ends. CDR3 length: 14 residues. The CDR3 DNA sequence: TGTGCCTCGAGGGAAGGGGCTAGCACAGATACGCAGTATTTT. Translation gives CASREGASTDTQYF.

This clone was picked up one time. V gene TRBV7-7 combines with J gene TRBJ1-1; D gene ambiguous. Deletions cut 2 bases from V and 7 bases from J, with 11 bases between. The CDR3 runs to 13 residues. Per the germline V gene, CDR1 is SSHAT and CDR2 is FNYEAQ (reference sequence). CDR3 DNA sequence: TGTGCCAGCAGCTTAACGTCGGATGGTGAAGCTTTCTTT. Amino acid sequence: CASSLTSDGEAFF.

As regards this clone: Other DNA variants within this sample encode the same CDR3. As DNA, the CDR3 is TGTGCCAGCAGCTCAGGGACAGGGGTTCAGCCCCAGCATTTT. Protein sequence: CASSSGTGVQPQHF. This chain joins TRBV7-2 and TRBJ1-5; 10 positions match TRBD1. The V gene end was trimmed by 4 bases and the J gene end by 6 bases; junction bases not matched to a gene: 3. The CDR3 contains 14 residues. Germline V lookup: CDR1 SGHTA, CDR2 FQGNSA.

The chain joins TRBV30 to TRBJ2-1, with 12 bases fitting TRBD2. This CDR3 region has 13 residues. Germline trimming cut 8 bases from V and 2 bases from J; bases unmatched to any gene: 1. CDR1 is GTSNPN, CDR2 SVGIG, per germline (reference sequence). The CDR3 is CAASGGAYNEQFF. The CDR3 nucleotides read TGTGCCGCTAGCGGGGGGGCCTACAATGAGCAGTTCTTC.

This chain links TRBV18 with TRBJ1-2; no firm D call. Trimming stripped 4 bases from V and 7 bases from J, with 16 bases between. CDR3 length: 14 residues. Germline lookup yields CDR1 KGHSH and CDR2 LQKENI. The CDR3 loop is CASSLGFRDSGYTF. CDR3 in DNA: TGTGCCAGCTCACTTGGGTTTCGGGATTCTGGCTACACCTTC.

The chain employs TRBV27 and TRBJ2-1; D not resolved. CDR3 length equals 14 residues. CDR1 and CDR2 (germline): MNHEY, SMNVEV (reference sequence). Trimming shortened V by 7 bases and J by 1 base, and 11 bases separated the two germline ends. The CDR3, as DNA: TGTGCCAGCAACCGGGTAGGGTCCTACAATGAGCAGTTCTTC. Protein product: CASNRVGSYNEQFF.

V usage is TRBV9 and J usage is TRBJ2-3, with D perhaps TRBD1 (5 bases). Germline V gene sequence: CDR1 SGDLS, CDR2 YYNGEE. This CDR3 is built from 15 residues. Trimming stripped 0 bases from V and 0 bases from J, with 8 bases between. Here the CDR3 reads CASSVVGQSTDTQYF. The DNA of the CDR3 is TGTGCCAGCAGCGTAGTCGGACAAAGCACAGATACGCAGTATTTT.

This chain's CDR3 is CASSMDRGVGQPQHF. DNA for the CDR3: TGTGCCAGCAGCATGGACAGGGGGGTGGGTCAGCCCCAGCATTTT. The J gene is TRBJ1-5, the V gene TRBV5-8, with 10 bases identical to TRBD1. Losses at the gene ends were 4 bases for V and 6 bases for J; bases not matched to a gene: 7. CDR1 and CDR2 (germline): SGHTS, YDEGEE. The CDR3 runs to 15 residues.

The rearrangement joins TRBV6-6 to TRBJ2-1; D is undetermined. The ends were cut back, 0 bases at V and 6 bases at J, with 3 bases in the middle. Germline V CDR1 and CDR2: MNHNY, SVGAGI (reference sequence). The CDR3 length is 12 residues. The CDR3 nucleotides are TGTGCCAGCAGTTACTCTCTCAATGAGCAGTTCTTC. This gives the protein CASSYSLNEQFF.

V is TRBV6-1 and J is TRBJ1-5, with TRBD1 matching 7 bases. The CDR3 consists of 14 residues. Germline trimming cut 3 bases from V and 5 bases from J; bases unmatched to any gene: 4. The germline V gene has CDR1 MNHNS and CDR2 SASEGT. The CDR3 coding sequence is TGTGCCAGCAGTGAGGAAACAGGGGATCAGCCCCAGCATTTT. It specifies CASSEETGDQPQHF.

Concerning this clone itself: Distinct nucleotide sequences in the sample also encode this CDR3. V gene TRBV2 combines with J gene TRBJ2-2; no firm D call. The germline V and J ends were trimmed by 7 bases and 1 base, with 13 bases remaining between them. This CDR3 has 15 residues. Germline CDR1 SNHLY, CDR2 FYNNEI. The CDR3 DNA reads TGTGCCAGCACCCTGGTCCTGATGAACACCGGGGAGCTGTTTTTT. It is translated as CASTLVLMNTGELFF.

The chain's CDR3 is CAISSDRQTYNSPLHF. The CDR3, as DNA: TGTGCCATCAGTTCTGACAGGCAGACCTATAATTCACCCCTCCACTTT. The chain couples TRBV10-3 to TRBJ1-6; D is possibly TRBD1 (6 bases). V shed 5 bases and J shed 2 bases, with 13 bases lying between them. The CDR3 is 16 residues long. Germline values: CDR1 ENHRY, CDR2 SYGVKD.